Following are 15 T cell receptor beta chains from one sample sequenced in a study of T cell repertoires in cytomegalovirus infection. One entry per CDR3 protein results from TCRdb running MiXCR on the reads. The table includes a few hundred thousand distinct CDR3 sequences, over 7.5% detected once. Sequenced: PBMCs. These receptors originate from a human donor in good health (CMV status not recorded). Some clones in this sample may be carry-over from other donors' samples.

This clonotype was detected ten times or more. The V gene is TRBV12-3 or TRBV12-4, the J gene TRBJ1-5; D unclear. V shed 1 base and J shed 6 bases, with 13 bases lying between them. This CDR3 contains 15 residues. The CDR3 protein is CASSLDGSGRQPQHF. The DNA for the CDR3 is TGTGCCAGCAGTTTAGACGGATCAGGTCGTCAGCCCCAGCATTTT.

This clonotype was seen many times. CDR3: CASIGGGETQYF. CDR3 DNA: TGCGCCAGCATAGGAGGGGGAGAGACCCAGTACTTC. The V call is TRBV10-2, the J call TRBJ2-5; D is perhaps TRBD1 or TRBD2 (6 bases each). The CDR3 is made up of 12 amino acids. The germline V gene encodes CDR1 WSHSY and CDR2 SAAADI. V lost 7 bases and J lost 4, with 10 bases in between.

This clonotype showed up just once. Since a much larger clone is just one base distant, this may be a read error. The rearrangement uses TRBV19 and TRBJ1-5; D unclear. V was cut by 4 bases and J by 6 bases, with 10 bases left in between. This CDR3 has 13 residues. From germline, CDR1 is LNHDA and CDR2 SQIVND (reference sequence). The DNA for the CDR3 is TGTGCCAGTAGTACTCAACAGAGTCAGCCCCAGCATTTT. It translates to CASSTQQSQPQHF.

This sequence joins TRBV20-1 and TRBJ2-3; 10 nucleotides agree with TRBD2. CDR1 is DFQATT, CDR2 SNEGSKA, per germline (reference sequence). The CDR3 has 13 residues. V lost 6 bases, J lost 1 base, and 1 base stayed unmatched. The CDR3 reads CSAGTSGTDTQYF. The CDR3 coding sequence is TGCAGTGCCGGGACTAGCGGCACAGATACGCAGTATTTT.

V usage is TRBV10-3 and J usage is TRBJ2-1; D is perhaps TRBD1 (7 bases). Germline V CDR1 and CDR2: ENHRY, SYGVKD. Trimming left V 9 bases short and J 8 bases short, with 14 bases between. The CDR3 loop spans 12 amino acids. The CDR3 reads CAMSSGGYEQFF. CDR3 DNA sequence: TGTGCCATGAGCTCAGGGGGGTATGAGCAGTTCTTC.

The table lists this clonotype with a few counts. The V and J genes are TRBV6-5 and TRBJ1-3; D is uncertain. Germline CDR1 is MNHEY and CDR2 is SVGAGI. The CDR3 consists of 15 residues. Trimming stripped 4 bases from V and 3 bases from J, with 13 bases between. CDR3 sequence reads: CASSLGFGHGNTIYF. As DNA, the CDR3 is TGTGCCAGCAGTTTGGGTTTTGGCCATGGAAACACCATATATTTT.

This clonotype was found many times. The gene calls are TRBV25-1 and TRBJ1-6; possible D gene TRBD1, 6 bases. V was pared by 3 bases and J by 8 bases, with 11 bases between. Germline V gene data show CDR1 as MGHDK and CDR2 as SYGVNS. The CDR3 runs 14 residues. CDR3 DNA: TGTGCCAGCAGTGATTGGGACACATATTCACCCCTCCACTTT. This codes for CASSDWDTYSPLHF. Based on the CDR3 plus reference TRBV25-1 and TRBJ1-6, the full variable domain is EADIYQTPRYLVIGTGKKITLECSQTMGHDKMYWYQQDPGMELHLIHYSYGVNSTEKGDLSSESTVSRIRTEHFPLTLESARPSHTSQYLCASSDWDTYSPLHFGNGTRLTVT.

The table lists this clonotype with many counts. This sequence joins TRBV7-2 and TRBJ1-2, with D perhaps matching TRBD1 (5 bases). Between the trimmed V and J ends, which lost 5 bases and 0 bases, there was a span of 16 bases. Looked up from germline, CDR1 is SGHTA and CDR2 is FQGNSA. CDR3 length equals 16 residues. The CDR3 DNA sequence: TGTGCCAGCAGCATCCAGGGAAGGGCAACTAACTATGGCTACACCTTC. This encodes CASSIQGRATNYGYTF.

Many counts were recorded for this clonotype. The chain is built from TRBV7-2 and TRBJ2-2; D might be TRBD1 or TRBD2, each matching 5 bases. Between the trimmed V and J ends, which lost 2 bases and 7 bases, there was a span of 14 bases. The CDR3 is 15 residues long. Germline V gene sequence: CDR1 SGHTA, CDR2 FQGNSA. The CDR3 spells CASSLNRGVNGELFF. The CDR3 bases are TGTGCCAGCAGCTTAAATAGGGGAGTGAACGGGGAGCTGTTTTTT. Based on the CDR3 plus reference TRBV7-2 and TRBJ2-2, the full variable domain is GAGVSQSPSNKVTEKGKDVELRCDPISGHTALYWYRQSLGQGLEFLIYFQGNSAPDKSGLPSDRFSAERTGGSVSTLTIQRTQQEDSAVYLCASSLNRGVNGELFFGEGSRLTVL.

This clonotype came up a few times. J is TRBJ1-2 and V is TRBV29-1; TRBD1 is a possible D gene (5 bases). V was trimmed by 6 bases and J by 1 base, leaving 15 bases between them. The CDR3 spans 14 residues. Germline V gives CDR1 SQVTM, CDR2 ANQGSEA. DNA of the CDR3: TGCAGCGTCCTCAGGGAGCCCTATAACTATGGCTACACCTTC. Translated, it gives CSVLREPYNYGYTF.

This clonotype occurred many times. The rearrangement joins TRBV7-8 to TRBJ1-2; 8 bases align to TRBD1. The CDR3 has 15 amino acids. V lost 3 bases, J lost 8 bases, and 11 bases stayed unmatched. Looked up from germline, CDR1 is SGHVS and CDR2 is FQNEAQ. The CDR3 loop is CASSFRTGRSPGYTF. The DNA of the CDR3 is TGTGCCAGCAGCTTCAGGACAGGGCGTTCCCCGGGCTACACCTTC.

J is TRBJ1-3 and V is TRBV28; possibly TRBD1 for D (5 bases). V lost 7 bases and J 2 bases, leaving 15 bases between the germline ends. CDR1 and CDR2 from the germline V gene are MDHEN and SYDVKM. This CDR3 has 15 amino acids. CDR3 nucleotides: TGTGCCAGCAACCACGGAGGGGCGGCTGGAAACACCATATATTTT. Translation gives CASNHGGAAGNTIYF. The complete variable domain, with remaining parts taken from reference TRBV28 and TRBJ1-3, reads DVKVTQSSRYLVKRTGEKVFLECVQDMDHENMFWYRQDPGLGLRLIYFSYDVKMKEKGDIPEGYSVSREKKERFSLILESASTNQTSMYLCASNHGGAAGNTIYFGEGSWLTVV.

The chain has TRBV6-2 or TRBV6-3 and TRBJ1-1; D remains ambiguous. The CDR3 spans 14 residues. V was cut by 8 bases and J by 0 bases, with 13 bases left in between. Germline assignment: CDR1 MNHEY and CDR2 SVGEGT. CDR3 amino acids: CASGDNRMNTEAFF. DNA of the CDR3: TGTGCCAGCGGGGATAACAGAATGAACACTGAAGCTTTCTTT.

With respect to this clonotype: A much larger clone sits a single nucleotide away, making a read error possible. This sequence joins TRBV7-2 and TRBJ2-5; D is unclear. The CDR3 has 12 residues. Germline V gene data show CDR1 as SGHTA and CDR2 as FQGNSA. CDR3 region: CASGLVSWTQYF. The CDR3 coding sequence is TGTGCCAGCGGCTTAGTAAGTTGGACCCAGTACTTC.

The V and J genes are TRBV20-1 and TRBJ1-1; no clear D gene. Germline loops: CDR1 DFQATT, CDR2 SNEGSKA (reference sequence). CDR3 length: 13 residues. The V end lost 3 bases, the J end lost 1 base, and 9 bases lay between the germline ends. DNA for the CDR3: TGCAGTGCTAGTCCCCAGTCGAACACTGAAGCTTTCTTT. Amino acids: CSASPQSNTEAFF.